This TCR beta chain was identified in a study of cytomegalovirus exposure and HLA in healthy donors. The primer mix had 60 Vbeta and 13 Jbeta primers. Measured with immunoSEQ multiplex PCR; TCRdb has only the in-frame clones, and not every one. Counted here are more than 100,000 clones, over 75% occurring once; the ten biggest clones make up 2.1%. CDR1 is SGHVS and CDR2 is FNYEAQ in the germline V gene. The length of the CDR3 is 16 residues. V trimming: 1 base; J trimming: 2 bases; junction bases outside the gene matches: 5. The material sequenced was PBMCs. This chain links TRBV7-6 with TRBJ2-1; 7 positions match TRBD1. The TCR was taken from a man younger than 45 in good health and CMV-seronegative. The CDR3 is CASSLVTGQAYNEQFF. CDR3 coding DNA: TGTGCCAGCAGCTTAGTCACTGGACAGGCCTACAATGAGCAGTTCTTC.